The 21 T cell receptor beta chains below were found in one sample sequenced in a study of T cells in Graves' hyperthyroidism and ophthalmopathy. RNA transcripts served as the template for amplifying TCR beta CDR3 regions. Carried out on the TCR CDR3, a first-round RT-PCR used the HTBI primer set. TCRdb re-called the multiplex PCR reads with MiXCR, one entry per CDR3 protein. The sample shows 600,000 or so distinct CDR3 sequences, more than 13% of them seen only once. The sequencing sample was made of blood. These receptors all come from a woman aged 18-35 years with Graves' ophthalmopathy.

The rearrangement joins TRBV7-6 to TRBJ2-5, with TRBD2 matching over 12 bases. The length of the CDR3 is 16 residues. Per germline, CDR1 SGHVS and CDR2 FNYEAQ. V trimming: 5 bases; J trimming: 6 bases; junction bases outside the gene matches: 10. The CDR3 DNA reads TGTGCCAGCAGCAAAGGGCTAGCGGGAGGGCCAAAGACCCAGTACTTC. Translation: CASSKGLAGGPKTQYF.

This clonotype was counted a few times. This chain links TRBV19 with TRBJ2-2; weak D call: TRBD1 (6 bases). In germline, CDR1 is LNHDA, CDR2 SQIVND (reference sequence). The CDR3 is made up of 15 amino acids. V lost 5 bases and J lost 2, with 12 bases in between. The CDR3, as DNA: TGTGCCAGTAGTCACGGACAGATTAACACCGGGGAGCTGTTTTTT. Its translation: CASSHGQINTGELFF.

This clonotype showed up just a few times. The rearrangement links TRBV27 to TRBJ2-2; D is unclear. CDR1 MNHEY and CDR2 SMNVEV come from the germline V gene (reference sequence). The V end lost 6 bases, the J end lost 4 bases, and 12 bases lay between the germline ends. The CDR3 covers 14 residues. For the CDR3, the DNA is TGTGCCAGCAGCCCCTTTGGGTCCACCGGGGAGCTGTTTTTT. Residues: CASSPFGSTGELFF.

The table lists this clonotype with many counts. The chain uses TRBV12-3 or TRBV12-4 and TRBJ1-2; possible D gene TRBD1, 5 bases. This CDR3 is 14 amino acids long. V dropped 5 bases and J dropped 2 bases, with 12 bases sitting between them. The CDR3 region has the DNA TGTGCCAGCAGTCCTGGGGAGGGGAACTATGGCTACACCTTC. Translation: CASSPGEGNYGYTF.

The table lists this clonotype with a few counts. This chain uses TRBV10-3 with TRBJ1-1; no reliable D call. Between the trimmed V and J ends, which lost 4 bases and 0 bases, there was a span of 9 bases. Germline CDR1 ENHRY, CDR2 SYGVKD. The CDR3 consists of 14 residues. CDR3 in DNA: TGTGCCATCAGTGGTGCAGGCCTGAACACTGAAGCTTTCTTT. Translation gives CAISGAGLNTEAFF.

This clonotype was counted a few times. The rearrangement uses TRBV28 and TRBJ1-1, with D possibly matching TRBD1 (6 bases). The germline gives CDR1 MDHEN, CDR2 SYDVKM. This CDR3 spans 18 amino acids. Trimming removed 2 bases at V and 0 bases at J, with 19 bases between. CDR3 region: CASSLEGGSDEVNTEAFF. The CDR3 DNA reads as TGTGCCAGCAGTTTAGAGGGGGGTTCGGATGAAGTGAACACTGAAGCTTTCTTT.

The V call is TRBV19, the J call TRBJ2-1, with D maybe TRBD2 (5 bases). The germline V gene has CDR1 LNHDA and CDR2 SQIVND (reference sequence). Trimming stripped 7 bases from V and 4 bases from J, with 14 bases between. This CDR3 has 14 amino acids. CDR3 DNA: TGTGCCAGTACCTACACGCCGGGATACAATGAGCAGTTCTTC. Protein sequence: CASTYTPGYNEQFF.

In its sample, this clonotype was seen a few times. The chain recombines TRBV4-3 with TRBJ2-2; D may be TRBD1 or TRBD2 (5 bases each). The CDR3 totals 15 residues. Germline assignment: CDR1 LGHNA and CDR2 YSLEER. V was pared by 1 base and J by 3 bases, with 9 bases between. CDR3 bases: TGCGCCAGCAGCCAAGCACAGGAGGACACCGGGGAGCTGTTTTTT. Translation gives CASSQAQEDTGELFF.

This clonotype has ten or more counts. This chain links TRBV7-3 with TRBJ2-5; tentative D call: TRBD2 (7 bases). Germline V gives CDR1 SGHTA, CDR2 FQGTGA. V lost 4 bases and J lost 4, with 16 bases in between. The CDR3 consists of 15 residues. Written as DNA, the CDR3 is TGTGCCAGCAGCTACTGGCACGGGGGGCGAGAGACCCAGTACTTC. This encodes CASSYWHGGRETQYF.

The rearrangement links TRBV12-3 or TRBV12-4 to TRBJ1-5, with TRBD1 matching over 7 bases. With 6 bases clipped from V and 0 bases from J, the junction kept 5 bases outside the gene matches. This CDR3 is built from 15 residues. The CDR3 DNA is TGTGCCAGCAGAGAACAGGGGCTTAGCAATCAGCCCCAGCATTTT. Its translation is CASREQGLSNQPQHF.

Ten or more counts support this clonotype. The V call is TRBV7-8, the J call TRBJ2-7; D is perhaps TRBD1 (6 bases). The CDR3 consists of 16 residues. Per germline, CDR1 SGHVS and CDR2 FQNEAQ. V was clipped by 4 bases and J by 2 bases, with 18 bases between them. CDR3 nucleotides: TGTGCCAGCAGCTCCAGGGGAGATAGGAGAGCCTACGAGCAGTACTTC. Translation: CASSSRGDRRAYEQYF.

This clonotype has at least ten counts. J is TRBJ2-7 and V is TRBV27, with D possibly matching TRBD2 (7 bases). This CDR3 is built from 17 residues. The germline V and J ends were trimmed by 6 bases and 4 bases, with 25 bases remaining between them. CDR1 MNHEY and CDR2 SMNVEV come from the germline V gene (reference sequence). DNA for the CDR3: TGTGCCAGCAGCTTTGCCGGCCTAGGGGGGGGGGTTTACGAGCAGTACTTC. It is translated as CASSFAGLGGGVYEQYF.

This clonotype was counted many times. The chain employs TRBV30 and TRBJ2-1; 7 bases are shared with TRBD1. V gave up 0 bases and J gave up 6 bases; unmatched junction bases: 2. The CDR3 sequence is 13 residues long. Germline CDR1 is GTSNPN and CDR2 is SVGIG (reference sequence). The DNA for the CDR3 is TGTGCCTGGAGTGTGAACAGGGGCAATGAGCAGTTCTTC. It translates to CAWSVNRGNEQFF.

The sample holds a few counts of this clonotype. The chain recombines TRBV9 with TRBJ2-7, with TRBD2 identical over 11 bases. There are 15 residues in the CDR3. After removal of 7 bases from V and 4 bases from J, the junction contained 10 bases not matched to a gene. Germline V lookup: CDR1 SGDLS, CDR2 YYNGEE. CDR3 protein: CASAGGTSGIYEQYF. DNA for the CDR3: TGTGCCAGCGCGGGGGGGACTAGCGGAATATACGAGCAGTACTTC.

The chain combines TRBV5-1 with TRBJ1-1, with 12 nucleotides matching TRBD1. The CDR3 is 17 amino acids. V lost 1 base, J lost 5 bases, and 9 bases stayed unmatched. CDR1 is SGHRS, CDR2 YFSETQ, per germline. CDR3 coding DNA: TGCGCCAGCAGCTTGTTTAGGGACAGGGGGCGTTGGACTGAAGCTTTCTTT. Translated: CASSLFRDRGRWTEAFF.

There are a few counts of this clonotype. V gene TRBV19 combines with J gene TRBJ2-5; no clear D. This CDR3 is built from 18 residues. Germline assignment: CDR1 LNHDA and CDR2 SQIVND (reference sequence). V lost 2 bases and J 0 bases, leaving 19 bases between the germline ends. The CDR3 DNA follows: TGTGCCAGTAGTATATGGGGTTTCTTGCGGAAAGACCAAGAGACCCAGTACTTC. It specifies CASSIWGFLRKDQETQYF. Supplemented by reference TRBV19 and TRBJ2-5, the full variable domain reads DGGITQSPKYLFRKEGQNVTLSCEQNLNHDAMYWYRQDPGQGLRLIYYSQIVNDFQKGDIAEGYSVSREKKESFPLTVTSAQKNPTAFYLCASSIWGFLRKDQETQYFGPGTRLLVL.

This chain joins TRBV5-1 and TRBJ2-2, with 7 positions matching TRBD1. The CDR3 runs to 15 residues. With V trimmed by 3 bases and J by 2 bases, 4 bases remained unmatched. Germline CDR1 reads SGHRS; CDR2 reads YFSETQ. CDR3 protein: CASSSTGRNTGELFF. CDR3 nucleotide sequence: TGCGCCAGCAGCTCGACAGGGAGAAACACCGGGGAGCTGTTTTTT.

The V call is TRBV4-1, the J call TRBJ2-7; unclear D gene. Germline V CDR1 and CDR2: MGHRA, YSYEKL. The V and J ends lost 3 bases and 2 bases respectively, with 14 bases between them. This CDR3 is 15 amino acids long. The CDR3 DNA sequence: TGCGCCAGCAGCCAGGGTCTGGGCTCGGCCTACGAGCAGTACTTC. Its protein is CASSQGLGSAYEQYF.

A note on this clonotype: The conserved phenylalanine or tryptophan is not found at the CDR3 terminus, so this likely reflects a read error. The gene calls are TRBV30 and TRBJ1-1, with 9 bases fitting TRBD1. Germline loops: CDR1 GTSNPN, CDR2 SVGIG (reference sequence). V lost 2 bases, J lost 8 bases, and 18 bases stayed unmatched. CDR3 length: 17 amino acids. The CDR3 coding sequence is TGTGCCTGGAGTCGAAGAACAGGGGGCGCCCCCCTGGGGGAAGCTTTCCTT. Protein: CAWSRRTGGAPLGEAFL.

This clonotype was counted many times. This chain connects TRBV27 to TRBJ2-1; D unclear. CDR1 and CDR2 from the germline V gene are MNHEY and SMNVEV (reference sequence). The CDR3 runs 16 residues. The V and J ends lost 6 bases and 4 bases respectively, with 19 bases between them. The CDR3 protein is CASRPFSGELYNEQFF. The CDR3 DNA follows: TGTGCCAGCAGACCGTTCAGTGGGGAATTATACAATGAGCAGTTCTTC.

The rearrangement joins TRBV15 to TRBJ1-4; 7 nucleotides agree with TRBD1. With V trimmed by 3 bases and J by 3 bases, 4 bases remained unmatched. This CDR3 region has 15 residues. Germline V gene sequence: CDR1 LNHNV, CDR2 YYDKDF (reference sequence). The CDR3 nucleotides are TGTGCCACCAGCAGCAGGGGGGTGGCTAATGAAAAACTGTTTTTT. It encodes CATSSRGVANEKLFF. Looking up the rest from reference TRBV15 and TRBJ1-4 gives the full variable domain: DAMVIQNPRYQVTQFGKPVTLSCSQTLNHNVMYWYQQKSSQAPKLLFHYYDKDFNNEADTPDNFQSRRPNTSFCFLDIRSPGLGDTAMYLCATSSRGVANEKLFFGSGTQLSVL.